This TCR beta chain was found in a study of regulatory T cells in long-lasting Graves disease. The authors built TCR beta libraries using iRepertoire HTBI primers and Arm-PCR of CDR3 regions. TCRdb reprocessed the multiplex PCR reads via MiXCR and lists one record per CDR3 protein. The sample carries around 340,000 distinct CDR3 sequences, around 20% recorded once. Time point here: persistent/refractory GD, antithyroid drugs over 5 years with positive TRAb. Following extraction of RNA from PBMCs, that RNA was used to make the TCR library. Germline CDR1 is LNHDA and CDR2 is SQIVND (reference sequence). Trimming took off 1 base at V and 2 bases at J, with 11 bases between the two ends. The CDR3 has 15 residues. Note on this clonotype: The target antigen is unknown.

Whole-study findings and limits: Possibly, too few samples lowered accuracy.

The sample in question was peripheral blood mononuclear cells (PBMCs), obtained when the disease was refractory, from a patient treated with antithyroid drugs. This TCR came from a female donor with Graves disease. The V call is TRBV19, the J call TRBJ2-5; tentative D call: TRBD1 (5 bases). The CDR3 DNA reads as TGTGCCAGTAGTATAGTGGGGCTACGACAAGAGACCCAGTACTTC. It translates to CASSIVGLRQETQYF. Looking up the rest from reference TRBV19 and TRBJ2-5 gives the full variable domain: DGGITQSPKYLFRKEGQNVTLSCEQNLNHDAMYWYRQDPGQGLRLIYYSQIVNDFQKGDIAEGYSVSREKKESFPLTVTSAQKNPTAFYLCASSIVGLRQETQYFGPGTRLLVL.